These T cell receptor beta chains were read from a single sample in a study of T cell changes during pregnancy in multiple sclerosis. Clones were read by immunoSEQ multiplex PCR, and TCRdb kept only the in-frame ones, dropping some. Among fewer than 50,000 clones listed, roughly 91% were seen once. The sequencing here drew on CD8+ T cells from peripheral blood mononuclear cells, taken in the first trimester of pregnancy. The receptors derive from a female donor with multiple sclerosis, enrolled in a pregnancy study. Each CDR3 is given with its conserved first and last residue. A D gene is named only where the DNA matches it firmly. Size is omitted from some rows. Given values are once, few, many or a class for expanded clones.

DNA	CDR3	V	J	D	length	size
TGTGCCAGCAGCAAACGGGACTATTCCGAGCAGTACTTC	CASSKRDYSEQYF	TRBV7-2	TRBJ2-7	TRBD2	13	.
TGTGCCAGCAGTATTACGGGCACTGAAGCTTTCTTT	CASSITGTEAFF	TRBV27	TRBJ1-1	.	12	few
TGCGCCAGCAGCCGGGGGAGGGCAACTAATGAAAAACTGTTTTTT	CASSRGRATNEKLFF	TRBV4-3	TRBJ1-4	.	15	.
TGCGCCAGCAGCCGGGTGGGCACTGAAGCTTTCTTT	CASSRVGTEAFF	TRBV5-1	TRBJ1-1	.	12	.
TGTGCCAGCAGCCAACTTAGTACTGGGAGCGTGTACGAGCAGTACTTC	CASSQLSTGSVYEQYF	TRBV7-9	TRBJ2-7	.	16	.
TGTGCCAGCAGCTACCCCGAGGGCGGAGAGCAGTACTTC	CASSYPEGGEQYF	TRBV7-8	TRBJ2-7	.	13	.
TGTGCCAGTCGGGGGGGAGGAAGCAATCAGCCCCAGCATTTT	CASRGGGSNQPQHF	TRBV19	TRBJ1-5	.	14	.
TGCGCCAGCAGCCAACAGACAGGTACCGGCGACGAGCAGTACTTC	CASSQQTGTGDEQYF	TRBV4-1	TRBJ2-7	.	15	.
TGTGCCACAGCGGGAGGGCCGGTCAGCGAGCAGTACTTC	CATAGGPVSEQYF	TRBV19	TRBJ2-7	TRBD2	13	.
TGTGTCAGAAGCCCTCGGACTAGCGTCATAGAAGAGACCCAGTACTTC	CVRSPRTSVIEETQYF	TRBV7-5	TRBJ2-5	.	16	many
TGTGCCAGCAGCCAAGGGGGGGCGGGGGGATGGAACACCGGGGAGCTGTTTTTT	CASSQGGAGGWNTGELFF	TRBV4-2	TRBJ2-2	TRBD2	18	.
TGCGCCAGCCTGGGACAGGCAGAAAACACCATATATTTT	CASLGQAENTIYF	TRBV10-2	TRBJ1-3	TRBD1	13	.
TGTGCCAGCAGCCAAGCTGCGGGAACATACAATGAGCAGTTCTTC	CASSQAAGTYNEQFF	TRBV4-2	TRBJ2-1	.	15	.
TGTGCCAGTAGTACCACTAGCGGAGACTACAATGAGCAGTTCTTC	CASSTTSGDYNEQFF	TRBV19	TRBJ2-1	TRBD2	15	once
TGTGCCAGCAGTTCTGACAGGGGGTCGGGGAATCAGCCCCAGCATTTT	CASSSDRGSGNQPQHF	TRBV2	TRBJ1-5	TRBD1	16	.
TGTGCCAGTAGTATGGGGAGAACTGAAGCTTTCTTT	CASSMGRTEAFF	TRBV19	TRBJ1-1	.	12	.
TGTGCCAGTAGTACCTACGCACAGGGTGCTGAAGCTTTCTTT	CASSTYAQGAEAFF	TRBV19	TRBJ1-1	.	14	.
TGTGCCAGCAGCCCCGCTAGCGGCTACACCGGGGAGCTGTTTTTT	CASSPASGYTGELFF	TRBV5-4	TRBJ2-2	TRBD2	15	.
TGTGCCAGCAGTTACAGAGACAGTTTTCATAATTCACCCCTCCACTTT	CASSYRDSFHNSPLHF	TRBV6-5	TRBJ1-6	.	16	medium-sized
TGTGCCAGCAGTTACTCGGGGACAGCCTACAATGAGCAGTTCTTC	CASSYSGTAYNEQFF	TRBV6-5	TRBJ2-1	TRBD1	15	.
TGTGCCAGTAGCTCGGGGGGGGCCTACAATGAGCAGTTCTTC	CASSSGGAYNEQFF	TRBV19	TRBJ2-1	TRBD2	14	once
TGTGCCAGCAGCTTAGGGGGGGGTTATTATAGCAATCAGCCCCAGCATTTT	CASSLGGGYYSNQPQHF	TRBV7-2	TRBJ1-5	.	17	.
TGTGCCAGCAGCTTGGGGGGACTAGCGGGGGTCCAAGAGACCCAGTACTTC	CASSLGGLAGVQETQYF	TRBV7-2	TRBJ2-5	TRBD2	17	.
TGTGCCAGCAGCTTATTGCCAGGGAATAACTATGGCTACACCTTC	CASSLLPGNNYGYTF	TRBV11-2	TRBJ1-2	.	15	.
TGCGCCAGCAGCCAAGAAGGGGCTGATGGGGTAGATACGCAGTATTTT	CASSQEGADGVDTQYF	TRBV4-1	TRBJ2-3	.	16	.
TGTGCCAGCAGCCAAGAGAGGGGGCACTACGAGCAGTACTTC	CASSQERGHYEQYF	TRBV4-2	TRBJ2-7	TRBD1	14	.
TGTGCCAGCAGTCCCTTACTAGCGTACTCCTACGAGCAGTACTTC	CASSPLLAYSYEQYF	TRBV27	TRBJ2-7	TRBD2	15	.
TGTGCCAGCAGCTTAGTGGGGGGTGACACTGAAGCTTTCTTT	CASSLVGGDTEAFF	TRBV7-9	TRBJ1-1	.	14	few
TGTGCCAGCAGCTTATGGCAGGGAGGGGACACCGGGGAGCTGTTTTTT	CASSLWQGGDTGELFF	TRBV7-9	TRBJ2-2	TRBD2	16	.
TGTGCCAGCAGTGAAAGACTAGCGGGAGTTGAGCAGTTCTTC	CASSERLAGVEQFF	TRBV6-1	TRBJ2-1	TRBD2	14	.
TGTGCCAGCAGTGGCCGGGTGAACACTGAAGCTTTCTTT	CASSGRVNTEAFF	TRBV2	TRBJ1-1	.	13	.